A selection of T cell receptor beta chains follows, all from one sample in a study of response to subunit inactivated influenza vaccine. TCRdb re-derived calls from the RT-PCR reads in MiXCR, one entry per CDR3 protein. This table holds about 520,000 distinct CDR3 sequences, 25% found once. The sample in question was CD4+ T cells sorted from PBMCs, obtained approximately 5 days after vaccination. The receptor source for this set is a man aged 50-59 years who received an inactivated influenza vaccine. CDR3s include the opening cysteine and the closing phenylalanine or tryptophan. The D gene is left open where the match is weak. Rows may omit the clone size; those that give it use once, few, many or a size class.

D,J,V,size,CDR3,DNA
TRBD1,TRBJ2-7,TRBV11-2,NA,CASSPSTGQGAFGATYEQYF,TGTGCCAGCAGCCCCAGTACGGGACAGGGGGCCTTCGGGGCAACCTACGAGCAGTACTTC
TRBD1,TRBJ1-1,TRBV5-1,NA,CASRYDRGQMNTEAFF,TGCGCCAGCAGGTACGACAGGGGCCAAATGAACACTGAAGCTTTCTTT
NA,TRBJ1-5,TRBV27,NA,CASSSEHQDKSNQPQHF,TGTGCCAGCAGTTCGGAACATCAAGACAAGAGCAATCAGCCCCAGCATTTT
NA,TRBJ2-7,TRBV6-2/TRBV6-3,NA,CASSDFSGGPHEQYF,TGTGCCAGCAGTGATTTCTCTGGAGGGCCTCACGAGCAGTACTTC
NA,TRBJ2-7,TRBV29-1,NA,CSVVAGRNYEQYF,TGCAGCGTTGTGGCAGGGAGAAACTACGAGCAGTACTTC
TRBD2,TRBJ2-1,TRBV30,NA,CAWTPSGLAGKEQFF,TGTGCCTGGACCCCCTCGGGACTAGCGGGGAAGGAGCAGTTCTTC
TRBD2,TRBJ2-7,TRBV20-1,few,CSASSGRISSYEQYF,TGCAGTGCTTCTAGCGGGAGGATAAGCTCCTACGAGCAGTACTTC
TRBD2,TRBJ2-7,TRBV12-3/TRBV12-4,few,CASSFLAGGSYEQYF,TGTGCCAGCAGTTTCCTAGCGGGCGGCTCCTACGAGCAGTACTTC
NA,TRBJ1-2,TRBV3-1,NA,CASSQDVAANYGYTF,TGTGCCAGCAGCCAAGATGTTGCAGCTAACTATGGCTACACCTTC
TRBD2,TRBJ2-7,TRBV5-6,NA,CASARWETSGSVQYF,TGTGCCAGCGCCCGGTGGGAGACTAGCGGGAGCGTGCAGTACTTC
TRBD2,TRBJ2-7,TRBV6-5,once,CASSYAGDYEQYF,TGTGCCAGCAGTTATGCGGGAGACTACGAGCAGTACTTC
NA,TRBJ1-2,TRBV5-1,few,CASASGGGYTF,TGCGCCAGCGCTTCCGGAGGTGGCTACACCTTC
NA,TRBJ2-3,TRBV11-1,NA,CASSPGTAATRTDTQYF,TGTGCCAGCAGCCCAGGGACGGCCGCCACCCGCACAGATACGCAGTATTTT
TRBD2,TRBJ2-5,TRBV20-1,once,CSASVSGGALQTQYF,TGCAGTGCGAGTGTTAGCGGGGGGGCCTTACAGACCCAGTACTTC
NA,TRBJ2-3,TRBV29-1,few,CSVAGGPHTDTQYF,TGCAGCGTGGCCGGGGGACCTCACACAGATACGCAGTATTTT
NA,TRBJ2-1,TRBV20-1,few,CSARVARSYNEQFF,TGCAGTGCTAGAGTCGCACGCTCCTACAATGAGCAGTTCTTC
TRBD1,TRBJ1-5,TRBV4-1,NA,CASSQVGTGSNQPQHF,TGCGCCAGCAGCCAGGTGGGGACAGGGAGCAATCAGCCCCAGCATTTT
NA,TRBJ2-7,TRBV3-1,once,CASSQGWLTGSLYEQYF,TGTGCCAGCAGCCAAGGATGGCTCACCGGGTCCCTCTACGAGCAGTACTTC
TRBD2,TRBJ2-7,TRBV6-2/TRBV6-3,few,CASSRLAGIYEQYF,TGTGCCAGCTCAAGACTAGCGGGAATCTACGAGCAGTACTTC
TRBD2,TRBJ2-1,TRBV6-1,few,CASTMTSGLYNEQFF,TGTGCCAGCACTATGACTAGCGGACTCTACAATGAGCAGTTCTTC
NA,TRBJ1-1,TRBV20-1,few,CSARVALSNTEAFF,TGCAGTGCTAGGGTGGCACTTTCAAACACTGAAGCTTTCTTT
TRBD1,TRBJ2-1,TRBV5-6,many,CASSIDRGSSYNEQFF,TGTGCCAGCAGCATTGACAGGGGGAGTTCCTACAATGAGCAGTTCTTC
NA,TRBJ1-5,TRBV6-2/TRBV6-3,medium-sized,CASSRRADNQPQHF,TGTGCCAGCAGTCGGAGGGCTGACAATCAGCCCCAGCATTTT
NA,TRBJ2-1,TRBV20-1,few,CSARKAVHNEQFF,TGCAGTGCTAGGAAAGCGGTCCACAATGAGCAGTTCTTC
NA,TRBJ2-5,TRBV7-2,NA,CASSWWGGVQETQYF,TGTGCCAGCAGCTGGTGGGGGGGCGTCCAAGAGACCCAGTACTTC
TRBD2,TRBJ2-7,TRBV28,many,CATNPGLAEPRTYEQYF,TGTGCCACCAACCCGGGACTAGCGGAGCCAAGAACCTACGAGCAGTACTTC
TRBD2,TRBJ2-1,TRBV7-2,NA,CASSPGLAGAGEQFF,TGTGCCAGCAGCCCGGGACTAGCGGGAGCCGGTGAGCAGTTCTTC
NA,TRBJ1-5,TRBV30,NA,CAWSGGGGNQPQHF,TGTGCCTGGAGTGGCGGAGGGGGCAATCAGCCCCAGCATTTT
NA,TRBJ2-3,TRBV5-1,NA,CASSLLRGEADTQYF,TGCGCCAGCAGCTTGTTGAGGGGGGAGGCAGATACGCAGTATTTT
TRBD2,TRBJ2-3,TRBV6-1,NA,CASIRLAGGYPRPQYF,TGTGCCAGCATCAGACTAGCGGGGGGGTATCCGAGGCCCCAGTATTTT
NA,TRBJ1-2,TRBV7-3,NA,CASSLHPGLRGGYTF,TGTGCCAGCAGCCTACACCCTGGACTCCGAGGCGGCTACACCTTC
NA,TRBJ2-3,TRBV24-1,NA,CATSDPSSPGDTQYF,TGTGCCACCAGTGATCCTAGCAGCCCGGGAGATACGCAGTATTTT
TRBD1,TRBJ1-5,TRBV6-2/TRBV6-3,few,CASSNTGTGGQPQHF,TGTGCCAGCAGTAACACCGGGACAGGGGGCCAGCCCCAGCATTTT
NA,TRBJ1-5,TRBV6-2/TRBV6-3,few,CASSLDNTNQPQHF,TGTGCCAGCAGTCTAGACAACACCAATCAGCCCCAGCATTTT
TRBD2,TRBJ2-3,TRBV28,NA,CASSFFLAGGGTDTQYF,TGTGCCAGCAGTTTCTTTCTAGCGGGAGGGGGCACAGATACGCAGTATTTT
TRBD1,TRBJ2-7,TRBV10-3,NA,CAISAMTSGQGTYEQYF,TGTGCCATCAGTGCCATGACGTCGGGACAGGGGACCTACGAGCAGTACTTC
NA,TRBJ2-7,TRBV20-1,many,CSARALGTMAYEQYF,TGCAGTGCTAGAGCTCTCGGGACAATGGCCTACGAGCAGTACTTC
TRBD1,TRBJ2-5,TRBV4-3,NA,CASSQDLRTGTGGGQETQYF,TGCGCCAGCAGCCAAGACTTACGGACCGGGACAGGGGGTGGTCAAGAGACCCAGTACTTC
TRBD2,TRBJ2-1,TRBV12-3/TRBV12-4,few,CASSFIAGGPLF,TGTGCCAGCAGTTTTATAGCGGGGGGGCCCCTCTTC
TRBD2,TRBJ2-7,TRBV29-1,NA,CSVISAGRGEQYF,TGCAGCGTAATTTCAGCGGGGCGCGGGGAGCAGTACTTC
TRBD2,TRBJ2-3,TRBV11-2,few,CASSSLSGGGARTDTQYF,TGTGCCAGCAGCTCCCTGTCGGGCGGGGGGGCCAGAACAGATACGCAGTATTTT
NA,TRBJ2-7,TRBV5-1,NA,CASSPGVSYEQYF,TGCGCCAGCAGCCCGGGGGTGTCCTACGAGCAGTACTTC
TRBD1,TRBJ1-1,TRBV5-1,NA,CASSPGTAEAFF,TGCGCCAGCAGCCCAGGGACAGCTGAAGCTTTCTTT
NA,TRBJ2-3,TRBV5-1,few,CASSLSSGTDTQYF,TGCGCCAGCAGCTTGTCCAGCGGCACAGATACGCAGTATTTT
NA,TRBJ2-3,TRBV12-3/TRBV12-4,many,CASSTSTDTQYF,TGTGCCAGCAGTACTAGTACAGATACGCAGTATTTT
TRBD2,TRBJ2-1,TRBV7-6,many,CASSGSGREQFF,TGTGCCAGCAGCGGTAGCGGGAGAGAGCAGTTCTTC
NA,TRBJ2-3,TRBV29-1,few,CSVAVGARGTDTQYF,TGCAGCGTTGCCGTGGGAGCGCGGGGCACAGATACGCAGTATTTT
TRBD1,TRBJ2-1,TRBV12-5,NA,CASGLRAGTGSYNEQFF,TGTGCTAGTGGACTTCGAGCCGGGACAGGCTCCTACAATGAGCAGTTCTTC
NA,TRBJ1-4,TRBV28,NA,CASSLGRIGEKLFF,TGTGCCAGCAGTTTAGGGCGGATCGGAGAAAAACTGTTTTTT
NA,TRBJ1-1,TRBV29-1,few,CSVVRTPNRLGTEAFF,TGCAGCGTCGTCCGGACACCCAACCGTTTGGGCACTGAAGCTTTCTTT